The rows below give T cell receptor beta chains drawn from one sample of a study of blood T cell repertoires in COVID-19. Using immunoSEQ multiplex PCR, the repertoire was profiled, and TCRdb retains in-frame clones only, with some absent. The table has hundreds of thousands of clones, 80% to 90% seen once. The material sequenced was PBMCs or T cells enriched from blood (not recorded which). Receptor source: a woman between 18 and 30 years old who had recovered from COVID-19. The CDR3 runs from the conserved cysteine through the conserved F or W.

V: TRBV5-8; CDR3: CASSVDNYEQYF
V: TRBV2; CDR3: CASTPGQGLYGYTF
V: TRBV6-5; CDR3: CAVNRGVAEAFF
V: TRBV5-4; CDR3: CASSFDRPARTGELFF
V: TRBV5-1; CDR3: CASSLAAQPTDIDTF
V: TRBV19; CDR3: CASTRDRGLAGELFF
V: TRBV14; CDR3: CASSRLAGGLTDTQYF
V: TRBV7-9; CDR3: CASSLSSRATEAFF
V: TRBV6-6; CDR3: CASSYNVGRAGNTIYF
V: TRBV10-3; CDR3: CAISVLRGVQAGELFF
V: TRBV28; CDR3: CASSLSDSLPEYGYTF
V: TRBV30; CDR3: CAWSGGRTGYNSPLHF
V: TRBV9; CDR3: CASRGASDNSPLHF
V: TRBV9; CDR3: CASSVGSGVAETQYF
V: TRBV3-1/TRBV3-2; CDR3: CASSPGQVDEQFF
V: TRBV18; CDR3: CASSPRVWGQGVREAFF
V: TRBV3-1/TRBV3-2; CDR3: CASSQSRNSGDTQYF
V: TRBV21-1; CDR3: CASITRDFHYSGANVLTF
V: TRBV6-5; CDR3: CASSQGQAEAFF
V: TRBV5-1; CDR3: CASSVLGMGNEQFF
V: TRBV3-1/TRBV3-2; CDR3: CASSPYTANTGELFF
V: TRBV12-3/TRBV12-4; CDR3: CASRSETGEAFF
V: TRBV5-1; CDR3: CASSLGTRGPDETQYF
V: TRBV10-2; CDR3: CASHGGGGDTQYF
V: TRBV15; CDR3: CATRGQGTNEQFF
V: TRBV10-3; CDR3: CAIRPGLAGTDTQYF
V: TRBV5-5; CDR3: CASSLQGLRDEQYF
V: TRBV12-5; CDR3: CASGLGGGGFTEAFF
V: TRBV15; CDR3: CATSRDGGTAFLPKTYEQYF
V: TRBV7-9; CDR3: CASSLEKGQGVNTEAFF
V: TRBV14; CDR3: CASSERLISGNTIYF
V: TRBV10-1; CDR3: CASSDRRTGTGIFEQYF
V: TRBV30; CDR3: CAWSAAGTGGPEAFF
V: TRBV12-2; CDR3: CASRPIAGLDTGELFF
V: TRBV6-5; CDR3: CASSQDRGPHTEAFF
V: TRBV9; CDR3: CASSVGAQRGQEQFF
V: TRBV28; CDR3: CASSSSTGGVYGYTF
V: TRBV27; CDR3: CASGQGDGYTF
V: TRBV5-1; CDR3: CASSDVGGTEAFF
V: TRBV5-1; CDR3: CASSPTTGANEKLFF
V: TRBV3-1/TRBV3-2; CDR3: CASSQDRGLAGAAKNIQYF
V: TRBV28; CDR3: CASRGDGQGLLDYGYTF
V: TRBV3-1/TRBV3-2; CDR3: CASSQDWTPQFF
V: TRBV19; CDR3: CASRWTGANTGELFF
V: TRBV28; CDR3: CASSKGQSNQPQHF
V: TRBV6-1; CDR3: CASSEALDPLHNEQFF
V: TRBV27; CDR3: CASSFARANEQFF
V: TRBV2; CDR3: CASSDPGGRYNEQFF
V: TRBV7-9; CDR3: CASSQQGPRNYGYTF
V: TRBV6-6; CDR3: CASRFEGRQGTYEQYF
V: TRBV3-1/TRBV3-2; CDR3: CASSRGIRQGKGEQFF
V: TRBV4-1; CDR3: CASSQVAPEGYYGYTF